A single sample gave rise to the 30 T cell receptor beta chains below, sequenced in a study of PD-L1 blockade in urothelial cancer (dated by TCRdb to about 2017). The library was produced with the immunoSEQ multiplex PCR assay. This is the immuneACCESS table as TCRdb keeps it, with only in-frame sequences that have V and J called. A part of the clones is gone; compared with another copy, unresolved V genes explain less than half, and the rest is unexplained. Across this sample there are 45,000 to 70,000 clones, with 85% seen only once. The ten largest account for 15% to 19% of the sample. This specimen's time point label, interpreted: pretreatment peripheral blood. The material was PBMCs, obtained around atezolizumab (anti-PD-L1) treatment. These receptors were obtained from a man between 65 and 85 years old with urothelial cancer.

The rearrangement links TRBV4-1 to TRBJ2-5; 9 bases match TRBD2. The ends lost 0 bases at V and 1 base at J; junction bases unmatched: 6. The CDR3 is 17 amino acids. Germline CDR1 reads MGHRA; CDR2 reads YSYEKL. CDR3 region: CASSQDPSGAGQETQYF. The DNA of the CDR3 is TGCGCCAGCAGCCAAGACCCTAGCGGGGCGGGCCAAGAGACCCAGTACTTC.

The V and J genes are TRBV6-5 and TRBJ1-6, with no clear D. V dropped 2 bases and J dropped 9 bases, with 11 bases sitting between them. The germline V gene encodes CDR1 MNHEY and CDR2 SVGAGI. The CDR3 spans 14 residues. This chain's CDR3 is CASSYGVGGSPLHF. The CDR3 DNA reads TGTGCCAGCAGTTACGGAGTGGGAGGTTCACCCCTCCACTTT.

The genes are TRBV6-5 and TRBJ2-2; possible D gene TRBD1, 6 bases. Trimming cost V 7 bases and J 3 bases, with 15 bases left between them. CDR3 length: 15 amino acids. In germline, CDR1 is MNHEY, CDR2 SVGAGI. CDR3 DNA: TGTGCCAGCAATTTGAACAGGGAGCACACCGGGGAGCTGTTTTTT. Translating it yields CASNLNREHTGELFF.

V and J are TRBV4-1 and TRBJ2-1; tentative D call: TRBD1 (5 bases). The V gene's germline CDR1 is MGHRA and CDR2 YSYEKL. The CDR3 is made up of 12 amino acids. Trimming removed 4 bases from V and 9 bases from J, with 10 bases in between. CDR3 region: CASSPTGGEQFF. For the CDR3, the DNA is TGCGCCAGCAGCCCCACAGGTGGTGAGCAGTTCTTC.

The V call is TRBV18, the J call TRBJ2-5; 7 bases match TRBD2. V lost 1 base and J lost 5; bases outside the gene matches: 4. Germline assignment: CDR1 KGHSH and CDR2 LQKENI. The CDR3 sequence is 14 residues long. The CDR3 here is CASSPRDGGETQYF. DNA of the CDR3: TGTGCCAGCTCACCACGGGACGGGGGGGAGACCCAGTACTTC.

The rearrangement links TRBV19 to TRBJ2-5; tentative D call: TRBD2 (5 bases). Germline V CDR1 and CDR2: LNHDA, SQIVND (reference sequence). The CDR3 totals 16 residues. V was pared by 2 bases and J by 5 bases, with 18 bases between. CDR3 coding DNA: TGTGCCAGTAGTATATTACCCCTACGCGGGTCGGAGACCCAGTACTTC. It is translated as CASSILPLRGSETQYF.

J is TRBJ1-2 and V is TRBV2, with D perhaps TRBD1 (6 bases). The CDR3 has 14 residues. The ends were cut back, 3 bases at V and 6 bases at J, with 14 bases in the middle. From germline, CDR1 is SNHLY and CDR2 FYNNEI. Written as DNA, the CDR3 is TGTGCCAGCAGTGAGCAACAGGGATTCAATGGCTACACCTTC. This gives the protein CASSEQQGFNGYTF.

The J gene is TRBJ1-1, the V gene TRBV19; a weak D match, TRBD1 (6 bases). V lost 11 bases and J lost 3, with 16 bases in between. Germline V gene data show CDR1 as LNHDA and CDR2 as SQIVND (reference sequence). The length of the CDR3 is 13 residues. As DNA, the CDR3 is TGTGCCGCGGCCCCGGGACAAGACACTGAAGCTTTCTTT. It yields the protein CAAAPGQDTEAFF.

The chain's CDR3 is CASSVLGTNEKLFF. DNA of the CDR3: TGTGCCAGCAGTGTTCTGGGCACTAATGAAAAACTGTTTTTT. The V and J genes are TRBV2 and TRBJ1-4, with D uncertain. The length of the CDR3 is 14 residues. V was clipped by 4 bases and J by 2 bases, with 8 bases between them. Germline CDR1 reads SNHLY; CDR2 reads FYNNEI.

The chain couples TRBV5-1 to TRBJ2-5; 9 bases map to TRBD1. Germline lookup yields CDR1 SGHRS and CDR2 YFSETQ. CDR3 length: 15 residues. The J segment lost 4 bases and the V segment lost 5 bases, leaving 9 bases of the junction unmatched. The CDR3 coding sequence is TGCGCCAGCAGAACCTCCGGGACAGGGCGAGAGACCCAGTACTTC. Its translation is CASRTSGTGRETQYF.

The chain carries TRBV5-1 and TRBJ1-4, with D tentatively TRBD1 (6 bases). In germline, CDR1 is SGHRS, CDR2 YFSETQ. Trimming removed 5 bases at V and 7 bases at J, with 18 bases between. The CDR3 totals 15 residues. CDR3 in amino acids: CASSLGAIGGEKLFF. CDR3 nucleotide sequence: TGCGCCAGCAGTTTAGGGGCGATAGGGGGTGAAAAACTGTTTTTT.

The chain is built from TRBV11-2 and TRBJ2-1, with 9 bases that match TRBD2. J gave up 4 bases and V 1 base, and 2 bases lay outside the gene matches. This CDR3 comprises 15 residues. Germline lookup yields CDR1 SGHAT and CDR2 FQNNGV. CDR3: CASSLGLAEYNEQFF. CDR3 DNA: TGTGCCAGCAGCTTAGGACTAGCGGAGTACAATGAGCAGTTCTTC.

V gene TRBV5-6 combines with J gene TRBJ2-7, with 8 bases that match TRBD2. Germline V CDR1 and CDR2: SGHDT, YYEEEE. V was clipped by 2 bases and J by 7 bases; unmatched bases: 8. This CDR3 is built from 14 residues. As DNA, the CDR3 is TGTGCCAGCAGCTTTGGGCTAGCGGGTCGAGAGCAGTACTTC. Its translation is CASSFGLAGREQYF.

In this sample, this clone turned up a few times. The V and J genes are TRBV7-2 and TRBJ2-1; 7 bases are shared with TRBD2. The CDR3 has 14 residues. Unmatched junction bases numbered 9, after V lost 5 bases and J lost 8 bases. The germline V gene has CDR1 SGHTA and CDR2 FQGNSA. CDR3 coding DNA: TGTGCCAGCAGCCGTGATCCGACTAGCCATGAGCAGTTCTTC. Translation: CASSRDPTSHEQFF.

The genes are TRBV7-9 and TRBJ2-5; 7 nucleotides match TRBD1. CDR3 length: 15 residues. V was clipped by 4 bases and J by 4 bases; unmatched bases: 9. CDR1 is SEHNR, CDR2 FQNEAQ, per germline (reference sequence). For the CDR3, the DNA is TGTGCCAGCAGCTCATACTTGACAGGGCTAGAGACCCAGTACTTC. This translates into CASSSYLTGLETQYF.

The rearrangement joins TRBV18 to TRBJ2-5, with TRBD1 matching 9 bases. This CDR3 comprises 17 residues. V lost 3 bases, J lost 2 bases, and 10 bases stayed unmatched. The germline CDR1 and CDR2 sequences are KGHSH and LQKENI. Here the CDR3 reads CASSPSETGGRQETQYF. In DNA, the CDR3 is TGTGCCAGCTCACCTAGTGAGACAGGGGGTCGGCAAGAGACCCAGTACTTC.

This rearrangement joins TRBV18 to TRBJ2-7, with a weak D call TRBD1 (6 bases). CDR3 length: 14 amino acids. Deletions cut 2 bases from V and 3 bases from J, with 11 bases between. CDR1 and CDR2 from the germline V gene are KGHSH and LQKENI. This CDR3 reads CASSPNRVIYEQYF. For the CDR3, the DNA is TGTGCCAGCTCACCAAACAGGGTCATCTACGAGCAGTACTTC.

The chain joins TRBV19 to TRBJ2-6; D unclear. CDR1 and CDR2 (germline): LNHDA, SQIVND (reference sequence). CDR3 length equals 14 residues. Trimming left V 4 bases short and J 0 bases short, with 4 bases between. The CDR3 spells CASSKYSGANVLTF. CDR3 nucleotide sequence: TGTGCCAGTAGTAAATACTCTGGGGCCAACGTCCTGACTTTC.

This rearrangement joins TRBV6-5 to TRBJ1-1; a possible D gene is TRBD1 (6 bases). This CDR3 region has 14 residues. Per germline, CDR1 MNHEY and CDR2 SVGAGI. V was cut by 6 bases and J by 1 base, with 12 bases left in between. This CDR3 is CASRLGQSNTEAFF. The DNA for the CDR3 is TGTGCCAGCAGACTTGGACAGTCGAACACTGAAGCTTTCTTT.

For the CDR3, the DNA is TGCGCCAGCAGCCCGGGACTCACTGCCTCCTACAATGAGCAGTTCTTC. Translation gives CASSPGLTASYNEQFF. The chain couples TRBV5-1 to TRBJ2-1, with D tentatively TRBD2 (6 bases). The V end lost 4 bases, the J end lost 0 bases, and 14 bases lay between the germline ends. The germline V gene has CDR1 SGHRS and CDR2 YFSETQ. The length of the CDR3 is 16 residues. The full variable domain, in which reference TRBV5-1 and TRBJ2-1 provide the parts outside the CDR3, is KAGVTQTPRYLIKTRGQQVTLSCSPISGHRSVSWYQQTPGQGLQFLFEYFSETQRNKGNFPGRFSGRQFSNSRSEMNVSTLELGDSALYLCASSPGLTASYNEQFFGPGTRLTVL.

The rearrangement uses TRBV6-1 and TRBJ2-1, with 9 bases identical to TRBD2. The CDR3 runs to 16 residues. Trimming removed 2 bases from V and 6 bases from J; junction bases left unmatched: 8. Germline assignment: CDR1 MNHNS and CDR2 SASEGT. CDR3 DNA sequence: TGTGCCAGCAGTGAAAATAGCCTAGCGGGAACCAATGAGCAGTTCTTC. Protein sequence: CASSENSLAGTNEQFF.

The chain employs TRBV5-4 and TRBJ2-3; D is possibly TRBD2 (6 bases). This CDR3 spans 12 amino acids. Germline V gene sequence: CDR1 SGHNT, CDR2 YYREEE (reference sequence). V was trimmed by 2 bases and J by 6 bases, leaving 7 bases between them. The CDR3 sequence is CASSFGGDTQYF. The CDR3 nucleotides are TGTGCCAGCAGCTTTGGGGGGGATACGCAGTATTTT.

CDR3 loop: CASSLGTPLYEQYF. The DNA for the CDR3 is TGTGCCAGCAGTTTAGGGACACCGCTCTACGAGCAGTACTTC. The V gene is TRBV6-5, the J gene TRBJ2-7, with D maybe TRBD1 (6 bases). Deletions cut 4 bases from V and 3 bases from J, with 13 bases between. The CDR3 has 14 residues. The germline gives CDR1 MNHEY, CDR2 SVGAGI.

The chain employs TRBV9 and TRBJ2-1, with 12 bases identical to TRBD1. The CDR3 has 23 residues. Looked up from germline, CDR1 is SGDLS and CDR2 is YYNGEE. V dropped 3 bases and J dropped 9; count of bases not matched to a gene: 31. CDR3 DNA: TGTGCCAGCAGCGGACCGAAGAGGGACAGGGGGCGTTGGGCTAGCGGGAGCGGTTTTGAGCAGTTCTTC. Translating it yields CASSGPKRDRGRWASGSGFEQFF.

The chain uses TRBV5-4 and TRBJ1-2; D may be TRBD1 (5 bases). The V end lost 5 bases, the J end lost 2 bases, and 19 bases lay between the germline ends. The CDR3 length is 16 residues. CDR1 is SGHNT, CDR2 YYREEE, per germline (reference sequence). The CDR3 is CASSLGGQGYNYGYTF. DNA for the CDR3: TGTGCCAGCAGTCTTGGTGGGCAGGGCTACAACTATGGCTACACCTTC.

The gene calls are TRBV19 and TRBJ2-2, with TRBD2 as a possible D gene (6 bases). The CDR3 runs 16 residues. V dropped 6 bases and J dropped 2 bases, with 16 bases sitting between them. Germline CDR1 is LNHDA and CDR2 is SQIVND (reference sequence). The CDR3 nucleotides read TGTGCCAGTAGACCTCCGGGACTCCAAAACACCGGGGAGCTGTTTTTT. This gives the protein CASRPPGLQNTGELFF.

In its sample, this clone was seen a few times. The genes are TRBV7-9 and TRBJ1-1, with D unclear. The germline V gene has CDR1 SEHNR and CDR2 FQNEAQ (reference sequence). Trimming took off 5 bases at V and 6 bases at J, with 16 bases between the two ends. The length of the CDR3 is 14 residues. The CDR3 DNA reads TGTGCCAGCAGCCTCCAGGCGGGCAGCGCTGAAGCTTTCTTT. Translating gives CASSLQAGSAEAFF.

The rearrangement links TRBV10-1 to TRBJ1-1; no clear D gene. V was pared by 4 bases and J by 5 bases, with 14 bases between. CDR1 and CDR2 from the germline V gene are WNHNN and SYGVQD (reference sequence). The CDR3 runs to 14 residues. CDR3 region: CASSAWLAWTEAFF. The CDR3 DNA follows: TGCGCCAGCAGTGCCTGGCTAGCATGGACTGAAGCTTTCTTT.

The chain has TRBV5-1 and TRBJ2-2; 12 bases align to TRBD2. J was trimmed by 1 base and V by 3 bases; bases with no gene match: 10. In germline, CDR1 is SGHRS, CDR2 YFSETQ. The CDR3 is 19 residues long. The CDR3 DNA is TGCGCCAGCAGCTGGTCTCTAGCGGGAGGGGTACTGAACACCGGGGAGCTGTTTTTT. Translated, it gives CASSWSLAGGVLNTGELFF.

The chain carries TRBV19 and TRBJ1-2, with a possible D match to TRBD1 (5 bases). The CDR3 consists of 15 residues. In germline, CDR1 is LNHDA, CDR2 SQIVND (reference sequence). Trimming took off 7 bases at V and 4 bases at J, with 19 bases between the two ends. The CDR3 is CASTSGGEDGYGYTF. CDR3 coding DNA: TGTGCCAGTACCTCCGGAGGGGAGGACGGCTATGGCTACACCTTC.